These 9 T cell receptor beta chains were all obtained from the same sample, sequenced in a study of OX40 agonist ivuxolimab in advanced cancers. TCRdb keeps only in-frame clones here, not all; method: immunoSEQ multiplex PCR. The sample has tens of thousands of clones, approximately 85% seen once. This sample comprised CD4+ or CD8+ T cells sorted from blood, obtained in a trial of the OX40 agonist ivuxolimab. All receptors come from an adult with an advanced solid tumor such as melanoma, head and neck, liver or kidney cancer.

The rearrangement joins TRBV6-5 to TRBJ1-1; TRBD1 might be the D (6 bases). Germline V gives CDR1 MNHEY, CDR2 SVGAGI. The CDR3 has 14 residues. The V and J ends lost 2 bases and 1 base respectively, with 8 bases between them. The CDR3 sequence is CASSYGRGNTEAFF. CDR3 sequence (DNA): TGTGCCAGCAGTTACGGCAGGGGGAACACTGAAGCTTTCTTT.

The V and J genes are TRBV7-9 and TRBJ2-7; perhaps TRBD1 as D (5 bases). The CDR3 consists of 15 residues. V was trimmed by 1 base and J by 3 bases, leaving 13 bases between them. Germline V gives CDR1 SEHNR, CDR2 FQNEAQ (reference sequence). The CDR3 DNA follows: TGTGCCAGCAGCTTAGGTCAGGGTGGTGTCTACGAGCAGTACTTC. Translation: CASSLGQGGVYEQYF.

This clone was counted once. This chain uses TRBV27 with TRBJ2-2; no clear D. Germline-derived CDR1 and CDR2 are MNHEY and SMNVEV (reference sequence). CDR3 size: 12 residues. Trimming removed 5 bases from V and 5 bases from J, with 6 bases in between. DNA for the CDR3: TGTGCCAGCAGTCCCGAAACCGGGGAGCTGTTTTTT. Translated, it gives CASSPETGELFF.

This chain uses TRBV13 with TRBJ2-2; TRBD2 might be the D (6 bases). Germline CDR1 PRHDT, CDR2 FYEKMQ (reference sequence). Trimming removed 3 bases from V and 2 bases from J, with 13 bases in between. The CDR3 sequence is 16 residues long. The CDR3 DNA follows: TGTGCCAGCAGCTTTAGGGGCGGGGCCAACACCGGGGAGCTGTTTTTT. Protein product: CASSFRGGANTGELFF.

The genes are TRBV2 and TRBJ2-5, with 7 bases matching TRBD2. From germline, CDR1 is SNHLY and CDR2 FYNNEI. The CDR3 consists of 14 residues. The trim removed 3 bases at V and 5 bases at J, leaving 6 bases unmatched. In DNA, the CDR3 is TGTGCCAGCAGTGAGGGACTACTCGAGGAGACCCAGTACTTC. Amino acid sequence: CASSEGLLEETQYF. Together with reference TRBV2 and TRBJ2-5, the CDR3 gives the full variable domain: EPEVTQTPSHQVTQMGQEVILRCVPISNHLYFYWYRQILGQKVEFLVSFYNNEISEKSEIFDDQFSVERPDGSNFTLKIRSTKLEDSAMYFCASSEGLLEETQYFGPGTRLLVL.

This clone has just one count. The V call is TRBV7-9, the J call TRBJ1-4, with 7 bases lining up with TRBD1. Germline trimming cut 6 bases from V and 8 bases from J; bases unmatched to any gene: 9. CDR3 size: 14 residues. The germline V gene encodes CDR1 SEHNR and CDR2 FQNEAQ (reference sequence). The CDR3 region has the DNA TGTGCCAGCAGGGAGCAGGGGGTCCGCGAAAAACTGTTTTTT. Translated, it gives CASREQGVREKLFF.

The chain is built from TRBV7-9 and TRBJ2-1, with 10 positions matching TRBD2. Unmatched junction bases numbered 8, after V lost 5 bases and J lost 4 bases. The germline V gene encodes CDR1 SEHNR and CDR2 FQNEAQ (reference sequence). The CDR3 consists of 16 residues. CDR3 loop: CASSRFGLAVYNEQFF. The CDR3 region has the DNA TGTGCCAGCAGCCGATTTGGACTAGCGGTATACAATGAGCAGTTCTTC. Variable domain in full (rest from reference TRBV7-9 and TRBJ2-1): DTGVSQNPRHKITKRGQNVTFRCDPISEHNRLYWYRQTLGQGPEFLTYFQNEAQLEKSRLLSDRFSAERPKGSFSTLEIQRTEQGDSAMYLCASSRFGLAVYNEQFFGPGTRLTVL.

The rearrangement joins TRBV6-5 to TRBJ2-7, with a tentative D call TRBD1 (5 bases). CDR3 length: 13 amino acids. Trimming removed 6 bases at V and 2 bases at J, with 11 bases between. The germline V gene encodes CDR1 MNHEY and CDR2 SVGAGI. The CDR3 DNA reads TGTGCCAGCAGGGCAGGGCTTGCCTACGAGCAGTACTTC. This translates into CASRAGLAYEQYF.

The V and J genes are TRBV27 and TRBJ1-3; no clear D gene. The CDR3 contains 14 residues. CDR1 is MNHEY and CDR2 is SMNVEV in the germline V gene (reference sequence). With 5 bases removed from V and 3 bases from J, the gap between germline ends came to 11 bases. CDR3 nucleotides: TGTGCCAGCAGTCCGACGGGGTTTGGAAACACCATATATTTT. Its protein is CASSPTGFGNTIYF.